These 13 T cell receptor beta chains were all obtained from the same sample, sequenced in a study of cytomegalovirus exposure and HLA in healthy donors. The method was immunoSEQ multiplex PCR; TCRdb's version includes in-frame clones alone and lacks a portion of them. Of approximately 70,000 clones detected, less than 95% appear once; the ten largest clones hold 0.55% to 0.65%. The sequenced material came from PBMCs. Every receptor here comes from a young woman in good health and CMV-seronegative.

The chain couples TRBV5-1 to TRBJ2-5; 9 nucleotides agree with TRBD1. V was clipped by 0 bases and J by 5 bases; unmatched bases: 5. The CDR3 runs 15 residues. Germline V lookup: CDR1 SGHRS, CDR2 YFSETQ. CDR3 DNA: TGCGCCAGCAGCTTGGGGGGACAGGGTGCGGAGACCCAGTACTTC. Translation: CASSLGGQGAETQYF.

The V and J genes are TRBV13 and TRBJ1-2; D remains unclear. The V gene lost 2 bases and the J gene lost 8 bases, with 12 bases spanning the gap. This CDR3 is built from 13 residues. Per the germline V gene, CDR1 is PRHDT and CDR2 is FYEKMQ (reference sequence). The DNA of the CDR3 is TGTGCCAGCAGCTTACGGGAATCCGACGGCTACACCTTC. Translation: CASSLRESDGYTF.

V and J are TRBV2 and TRBJ2-1; D is perhaps TRBD1 (6 bases). Germline V CDR1 and CDR2: SNHLY, FYNNEI. The CDR3 sequence is 10 residues long. V gave up 11 bases and J gave up 10 bases, with 12 bases separating them. CDR3 bases: TGTGCCGTAGCCAGGGGCGAGCAGTTCTTC. Translating gives CAVARGEQFF.

The CDR3 nucleotides read TGTGCCAGCCTTCCCCTAGCGGGGGCCACAGATACGCAGTATTTT. This sequence encodes CASLPLAGATDTQYF. The chain uses TRBV5-5 and TRBJ2-3; 10 nucleotides agree with TRBD2. Germline CDR1 and CDR2: SGHKS and YYEKEE (reference sequence). Trimming removed 7 bases from V and 2 bases from J; junction bases left unmatched: 7. The CDR3 runs to 15 residues.

The DNA of the CDR3 is TGTGCCAGCAGCTCTAGCGGGGGATACTACACAGATACGCAGTATTTT. Translation gives CASSSSGGYYTDTQYF. The gene calls are TRBV7-3 and TRBJ2-3; 10 positions match TRBD2. The CDR3 has 16 amino acids. V shed 4 bases, J shed 2 bases, and the junction held 6 bases outside the gene matches. Germline assignment: CDR1 SGHTA and CDR2 FQGTGA.

The chain couples TRBV10-3 to TRBJ2-1; weak D call: TRBD2 (5 bases). The CDR3 consists of 12 residues. V lost 11 bases to trimming and J lost 4 bases, with 12 bases between them. Germline loops: CDR1 ENHRY, CDR2 SYGVKD. The DNA of the CDR3 is TGTGCCCCCTGGACTTTGTACAATGAGCAGTTCTTC. It translates to CAPWTLYNEQFF.

The V and J genes are TRBV5-1 and TRBJ1-6, with TRBD1 as a possible D gene (6 bases). Germline values: CDR1 SGHRS, CDR2 YFSETQ. The CDR3 spans 15 residues. The V end was cut by 4 bases, the J end by 10 bases, with 18 bases between. The DNA for the CDR3 is TGCGCCAGCAGCGGCGGGGGCAGGGGCGACTCACCCCTCCACTTT. Protein sequence: CASSGGGRGDSPLHF.

This chain connects TRBV7-6 to TRBJ2-7, with D perhaps TRBD2 (5 bases). Trimming took 5 bases from V and 5 from J, leaving 19 bases between them. CDR1 is SGHVS and CDR2 is FNYEAQ in the germline V gene. CDR3 length: 15 residues. CDR3 sequence: CASSIGRGLSNEQYF. The CDR3 nucleotides read TGTGCCAGCAGCATAGGACGAGGGTTAAGTAACGAGCAGTACTTC.

The V and J genes are TRBV10-3 and TRBJ1-6; D unclear. The CDR3 length is 13 residues. Germline V gene lookup returns CDR1 ENHRY and CDR2 SYGVKD. The germline V and J ends were trimmed by 2 bases and 9 bases, with 8 bases remaining between them. Here the CDR3 reads CAISESDPSPLHF. As DNA, the CDR3 is TGTGCCATCAGTGAGAGCGATCCTTCACCCCTCCACTTT.

In its sample, this clone was seen once. The CDR3 region has the DNA TGTGCCAGCAGCTTACTCAGCGGGGGCACTCAAGAGACCCAGTACTTC. It encodes CASSLLSGGTQETQYF. V and J are TRBV7-9 and TRBJ2-5, with 8 bases fitting TRBD2. The CDR3 is made up of 16 amino acids. The V and J ends lost 2 bases and 2 bases, in that order; junction bases with no gene match: 7. Germline loops: CDR1 SEHNR, CDR2 FQNEAQ (reference sequence).

This chain joins TRBV7-6 and TRBJ1-3; D not certain. Germline V CDR1 and CDR2: SGHVS, FNYEAQ. Trimming removed 2 bases at V and 2 bases at J, with 4 bases between. This CDR3 is built from 13 residues. The DNA of the CDR3 is TGTGCCAGCAGCTTAACTCCTGGAAACACCATATATTTT. Encoded protein: CASSLTPGNTIYF.

The rearrangement uses TRBV9 and TRBJ2-2, with 8 bases lining up with TRBD1. Germline-derived CDR1 and CDR2 are SGDLS and YYNGEE. Trimming took 4 bases from V and 4 from J; bases not matched to a gene: 18. The CDR3 contains 19 residues. This chain's CDR3 is CASSPRRQGTHESTGELFF. In DNA, the CDR3 is TGTGCCAGCAGCCCCCGGAGACAGGGGACCCACGAGTCCACCGGGGAGCTGTTTTTT.

J is TRBJ1-2 and V is TRBV7-2; no clear D. With 5 bases removed from V and 8 bases from J, the gap between germline ends came to 18 bases. The CDR3 totals 14 residues. The germline V gene has CDR1 SGHTA and CDR2 FQGNSA. The CDR3 loop reads CASSPRESSRGYTF. The CDR3, as DNA: TGTGCCAGCAGCCCGAGGGAGAGTTCACGCGGCTACACCTTC.